These T cell receptor beta chains were read from a single sample in a study of beta chain features in type 1 diabetes. Assay: immunoSEQ multiplex PCR; the TCRdb copy retains only in-frame clones and omits some. The sample shows almost 250,000 clones, 11% to 15% of them seen only once. Specimen: naive CD4+ T cells from blood. The source is a woman aged 40 to 55 in good health. Each CDR3 is given with its conserved first and last residue.

CASSFRPRRDSSYEQYF | TRBJ2-7 | TRBV11-2
CASSARGSSYNEQFF | TRBJ2-1 | TRBV7-9
CASSLGSGGDSPLHF | TRBJ1-6 | TRBV5-5
CASSSQGGTEAFF | TRBJ1-1 | TRBV7-2
CASSPTGTGSSYNSPLHF | TRBJ1-6 | TRBV2
CASSVVSRTEAFF | TRBJ1-1 | TRBV9
CASSHPGQGLRAFF | TRBJ1-1 | TRBV4-3
CASSRGLAGGYEQYF | TRBJ2-7 | TRBV5-6
CASTETPSTDTQYF | TRBJ2-3 | TRBV21-1
CASSARTVYGYTF | TRBJ1-2 | TRBV2
CSVGAGGREQYF | TRBJ2-7 | TRBV29-1
CASVKGDRAQETQYF | TRBJ2-5 | TRBV28
CASETGDLTNTEAFF | TRBJ1-1 | TRBV9
CARRVLANYGYTF | TRBJ1-2 | TRBV2
CASSQADTGTRTYNEQFF | TRBJ2-1 | TRBV4-1
CASSPPGTAGGVGELFF | TRBJ2-2 | TRBV9
CSVRGGDTDTQYF | TRBJ2-3 | TRBV29-1
CASSATGSSEQYF | TRBJ2-7 | TRBV2
CASRGQLNTEAFF | TRBJ1-1 | TRBV2
CASSLGQAISYNEQFF | TRBJ2-1 | TRBV5-1
CATSRDLDRVYEQYF | TRBJ2-7 | TRBV15
CASSGFRGNTEAFF | TRBJ1-1 | TRBV2
CASSVGRGGRDIQYF | TRBJ2-4 | TRBV9
CASSLTENTEAFF | TRBJ1-1 | TRBV7-6
CASSVSGQGADTQYF | TRBJ2-3 | TRBV10-1
CATARDRDGGYTF | TRBJ1-2 | TRBV6-5
CASGPTQNIYEQYF | TRBJ2-7 | TRBV6-1
CASSRDRGAATNEKLFF | TRBJ1-4 | TRBV5-1
CAISDPPQGSYEQYF | TRBJ2-7 | TRBV10-3
CASRPTSSYEQYF | TRBJ2-7 | TRBV6-5
CSVQTGQGGTGELFF | TRBJ2-2 | TRBV29-1
CASSARRQGHGYTF | TRBJ1-2 | TRBV25-1
CASSLSSGRDTEAFF | TRBJ1-1 | TRBV27
CASSVDGGSYNEQFF | TRBJ2-1 | TRBV9
CASSDSLGGRAFF | TRBJ1-1 | TRBV6-4
CASRGGSSYNEQFF | TRBJ2-1 | TRBV27
CAIRGGKNEQFF | TRBJ2-1 | TRBV10-3
CASSQLWGGTDTQYF | TRBJ2-3 | TRBV4-3
CASSSSAGGTYEQYF | TRBJ2-7 | TRBV27
CASSLQDRGEETQYF | TRBJ2-5 | TRBV9
CASRVAGDGTQYF | TRBJ2-3 | TRBV5-1
CGCTRQGGETQYF | TRBJ2-5 | TRBV6-6
CASSFQTDSYEQYF | . | TRBV7-9
CASSVAGMNTEAFF | TRBJ1-1 | TRBV9
CASNREESGSGNTIYF | TRBJ1-3 | TRBV6-6
CASSQTGLNKNEQFF | TRBJ2-1 | TRBV7-2
CASMDREQSPLHF | TRBJ1-6 | TRBV19
CSVEGEAGMNTEAFF | TRBJ1-1 | TRBV29-1
CASTNRGTGIYEQYF | TRBJ2-7 | TRBV5-1
CASCAGTYEQYF | TRBJ2-7 | TRBV21-1
CASSSEVNQPQHF | TRBJ1-5 | TRBV27
CASISGDDTEAFF | TRBJ1-1 | TRBV5-1
CASSPPGRARSEQYF | TRBJ2-7 | TRBV11-2